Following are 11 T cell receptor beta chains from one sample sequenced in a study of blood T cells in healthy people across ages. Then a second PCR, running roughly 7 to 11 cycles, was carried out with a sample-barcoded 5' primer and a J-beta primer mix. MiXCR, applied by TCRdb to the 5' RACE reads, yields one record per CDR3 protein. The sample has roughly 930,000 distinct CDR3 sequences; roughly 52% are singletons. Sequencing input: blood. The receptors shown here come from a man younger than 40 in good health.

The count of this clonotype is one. The CDR3 sequence is CASSPDLSYGYTF. CDR3 nucleotide sequence: TGTGCCAGCAGTCCTGATTTAAGCTATGGCTACACCTTC. The chain uses TRBV3-1 and TRBJ1-2; D is unclear. CDR1 and CDR2 (germline): LGHDT, YNNKEL (reference sequence). The length of the CDR3 is 13 residues. Trimming pared 6 bases from V and 4 bases from J, leaving 12 bases between.

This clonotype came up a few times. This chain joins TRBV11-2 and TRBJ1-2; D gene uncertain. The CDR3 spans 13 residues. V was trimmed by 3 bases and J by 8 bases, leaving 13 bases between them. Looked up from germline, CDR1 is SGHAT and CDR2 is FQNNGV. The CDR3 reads CASSFSDTVGYTF. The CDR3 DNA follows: TGTGCCAGCAGCTTTTCCGACACCGTAGGCTACACCTTC.

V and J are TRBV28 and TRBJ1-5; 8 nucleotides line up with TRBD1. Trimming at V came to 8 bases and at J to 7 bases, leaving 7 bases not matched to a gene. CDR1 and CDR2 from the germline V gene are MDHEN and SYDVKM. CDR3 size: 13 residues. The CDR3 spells CASGGQVGQPQHF. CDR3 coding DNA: TGTGCCAGCGGGGGACAGGTCGGACAGCCCCAGCATTTT. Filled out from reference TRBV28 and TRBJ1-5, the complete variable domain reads DVKVTQSSRYLVKRTGEKVFLECVQDMDHENMFWYRQDPGLGLRLIYFSYDVKMKEKGDIPEGYSVSREKKERFSLILESASTNQTSMYLCASGGQVGQPQHFGDGTRLSIL.

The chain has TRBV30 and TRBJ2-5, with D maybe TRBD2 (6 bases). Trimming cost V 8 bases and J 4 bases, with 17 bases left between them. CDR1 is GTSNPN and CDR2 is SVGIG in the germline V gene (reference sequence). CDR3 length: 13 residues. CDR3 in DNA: TGTGCCATATGGAGGGTGGGCCCAGAGACCCAGTACTTC. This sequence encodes CAIWRVGPETQYF.

The CDR3 loop is CASSYFSTDTQYF. CDR3 DNA: TGTGCCAGCAGTTACTTCAGCACAGATACGCAGTATTTT. The chain couples TRBV6-6 to TRBJ2-3; no firm D call. This CDR3 is built from 13 residues. Trimming removed 1 base at V and 0 bases at J, with 2 bases between. The germline CDR1 and CDR2 sequences are MNHNY and SVGAGI (reference sequence).

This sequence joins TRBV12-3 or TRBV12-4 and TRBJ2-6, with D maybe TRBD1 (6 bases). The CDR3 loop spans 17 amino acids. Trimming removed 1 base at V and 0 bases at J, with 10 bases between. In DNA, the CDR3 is TGTGCCAGCAGTTTAGGGACAGTCTACTCTGGGGCCAACGTCCTGACTTTC. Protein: CASSLGTVYSGANVLTF.

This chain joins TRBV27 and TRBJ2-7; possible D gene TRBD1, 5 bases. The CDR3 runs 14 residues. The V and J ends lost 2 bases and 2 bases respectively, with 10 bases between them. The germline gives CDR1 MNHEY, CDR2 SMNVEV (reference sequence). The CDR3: CASSLGAATYEQYF. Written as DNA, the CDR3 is TGTGCCAGCAGTTTAGGGGCGGCTACCTACGAGCAGTACTTC.

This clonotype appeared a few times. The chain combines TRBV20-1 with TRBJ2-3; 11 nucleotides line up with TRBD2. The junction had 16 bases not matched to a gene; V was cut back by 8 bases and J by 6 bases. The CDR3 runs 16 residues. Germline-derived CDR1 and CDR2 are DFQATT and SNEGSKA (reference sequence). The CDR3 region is CSPLGLAGGGSDTQYF. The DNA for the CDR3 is TGCAGTCCGCTAGGTCTAGCGGGGGGTGGGTCGGATACGCAGTATTTT.

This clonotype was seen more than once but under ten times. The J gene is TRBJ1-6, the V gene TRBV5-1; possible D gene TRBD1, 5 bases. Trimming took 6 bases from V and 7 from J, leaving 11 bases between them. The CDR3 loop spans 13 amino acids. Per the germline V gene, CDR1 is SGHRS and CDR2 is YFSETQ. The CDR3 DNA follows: TGCGCCAGCACGACAGAACGCAATTCACCCCTCCACTTT. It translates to CASTTERNSPLHF.

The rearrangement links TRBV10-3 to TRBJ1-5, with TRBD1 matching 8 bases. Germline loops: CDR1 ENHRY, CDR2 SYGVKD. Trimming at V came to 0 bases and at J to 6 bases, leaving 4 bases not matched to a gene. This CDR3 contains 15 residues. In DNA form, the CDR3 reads TGTGCCATCAGTGAGTCGGGAGACAGGGGTCAGCCCCAGCATTTT. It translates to CAISESGDRGQPQHF.

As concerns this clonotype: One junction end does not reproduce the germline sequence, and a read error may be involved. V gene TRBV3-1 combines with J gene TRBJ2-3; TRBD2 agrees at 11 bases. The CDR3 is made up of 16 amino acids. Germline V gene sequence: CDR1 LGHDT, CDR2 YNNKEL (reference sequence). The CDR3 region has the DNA TGTGCCAGCAGCCGTAGCGGGGGGGCCATTTCAGATACGCAATATTTT. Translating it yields CASSRSGGAISDTQYF.